A single sample is the source of the 10 T cell receptor beta chains below, sequenced in a study of early T cells in non-severe SARS-CoV-2 infection. One entry per CDR3 protein results from TCRdb running MiXCR on the 5' RACE reads. Counted here are some 49,000 distinct CDR3 sequences, 12% occurring once; the ten biggest clones make up roughly a tenth. Material for sequencing was whole blood. The receptors shown here come from an adult who was a healthcare worker with PCR-confirmed SARS-CoV-2 infection or an uninfected control (not recorded which).

This clonotype was counted only a few times. V gene TRBV7-2 combines with J gene TRBJ1-2; maybe TRBD1 (6 bases). Trimming shortened V by 6 bases and J by 0 bases, and 14 bases separated the two germline ends. The CDR3 sequence is 15 residues long. Germline V gene sequence: CDR1 SGHTA, CDR2 FQGNSA. The CDR3 spells CASSPDSTSNYGYTF. In nucleotides, the CDR3 is TGTGCCAGCAGTCCGGACAGCACCTCTAACTATGGCTACACCTTC.

This chain joins TRBV28 and TRBJ1-4; no reliable D call. Germline V lookup: CDR1 MDHEN, CDR2 SYDVKM. The CDR3 has 15 residues. Between the trimmed V and J ends, which lost 5 bases and 0 bases, there was a span of 10 bases. The CDR3 is CASSLPGATNEKLFF. CDR3 DNA sequence: TGTGCCAGCAGTCTTCCCGGGGCAACTAATGAAAAACTGTTTTTT.

In this sample, this clonotype turned up many times. The rearrangement uses TRBV28 and TRBJ1-1; D unresolved. The germline V gene encodes CDR1 MDHEN and CDR2 SYDVKM. CDR3 length: 16 residues. Trimming removed 7 bases at V and 3 bases at J, with 21 bases between. The CDR3 sequence: CASTPIRGIWDTEAFF. The CDR3 DNA is TGTGCCAGCACCCCAATCCGAGGAATATGGGACACTGAAGCTTTCTTT.

This clonotype appeared many times. The CDR3 spells CASSQENRETQYF. The CDR3 nucleotides read TGTGCCAGCAGCCAAGAAAACAGAGAGACCCAGTACTTC. This rearrangement joins TRBV3-1 to TRBJ2-5; D unclear. The CDR3 loop spans 13 amino acids. Per the germline V gene, CDR1 is LGHDT and CDR2 is YNNKEL (reference sequence). Trimming removed 0 bases from V and 4 bases from J, with 6 bases in between.

The chain combines TRBV9 with TRBJ2-2; D might be TRBD1 (5 bases). The CDR3 is made up of 16 amino acids. Germline V gives CDR1 SGDLS, CDR2 YYNGEE. The V end was cut by 0 bases, the J end by 3 bases, with 12 bases between. CDR3 in amino acids: CASSVGGAGDTGELFF. CDR3 in DNA: TGTGCCAGCAGCGTAGGTGGGGCTGGAGACACCGGGGAGCTGTTTTTT. The full variable domain, its missing parts supplied by reference TRBV9 and TRBJ2-2, is DSGVTQTPKHLITATGQRVTLRCSPRSGDLSVYWYQQSLDQGLQFLIQYYNGEERAKGNILERFSAQQFPDLHSELNLSSLELGDSALYFCASSVGGAGDTGELFFGEGSRLTVL.

There are many counts of this clonotype. The CDR3 region has the DNA TGCGCCAGCAGCCTACACTTCTCCAGGGATCGTGGCACTGAAGCTTTCTTT. Its protein is CASSLHFSRDRGTEAFF. The chain is built from TRBV5-1 and TRBJ1-1; tentative D call: TRBD1 (5 bases). The CDR3 is made up of 17 amino acids. Germline V CDR1 and CDR2: SGHRS, YFSETQ. V lost 4 bases and J 4 bases, leaving 23 bases between the germline ends.

This clonotype was seen repeatedly, ten times or more. The chain links TRBV20-1 to TRBJ2-3, with 7 nucleotides matching TRBD2. The CDR3 runs to 13 residues. V shed 4 bases, J shed 4 bases, and the junction held 5 bases outside the gene matches. CDR1 is DFQATT and CDR2 is SNEGSKA in the germline V gene (reference sequence). CDR3 DNA sequence: TGCAGTGCTATGAGCGGGAACCCAGATACGCAGTATTTT. It codes for CSAMSGNPDTQYF.

The chain combines TRBV2 with TRBJ2-7; the D is unclear. CDR3 length: 13 amino acids. V was clipped by 4 bases and J by 0 bases, with 7 bases between them. CDR1 and CDR2 from the germline V gene are SNHLY and FYNNEI. CDR3 amino acids: CASSVSISYEQYF. The CDR3 DNA sequence: TGTGCCAGCAGTGTATCGATCTCCTACGAGCAGTACTTC.

This clonotype was seen many times. The V gene is TRBV7-3, the J gene TRBJ2-3; 7 nucleotides match TRBD2. Germline lookup yields CDR1 SGHTA and CDR2 FQGTGA. With 1 base clipped from V and 5 bases from J, the junction kept 3 bases outside the gene matches. The CDR3 runs to 14 residues. CDR3 protein: CASSLRWGGDTQYF. The CDR3 region has the DNA TGTGCCAGCAGCTTAAGATGGGGGGGAGATACGCAGTATTTT.

DNA of the CDR3: TGTGCCAGCAGCTTAGAATGGGAAAGCTCTGGAAACACCATATATTTT. Protein product: CASSLEWESSGNTIYF. V is TRBV7-6 and J is TRBJ1-3; no reliable D call. The CDR3 is 16 residues long. Per the germline V gene, CDR1 is SGHVS and CDR2 is FNYEAQ. V lost 1 base and J lost 0, with 10 bases in between.